A single sample is the source of the 22 T cell receptor beta chains below, sequenced in a study of regulatory T cells in long-lasting Graves disease. The time point was: newly diagnosed GD, antithyroid drugs for less than 3 months. Scientists built the TCR library using RNA that was extracted from PBMCs. According to the study, TCR beta libraries were built with iRepertoire HTBI primers and CDR3-region Arm-PCR. TCRdb itself ran the multiplex PCR reads through MiXCR, one entry per CDR3 protein. The table shows some 350,000 distinct CDR3 sequences, with around 16% occurring only once. In addition, the sample was reused for a study of T cells in Graves' hyperthyroidism and ophthalmopathy.

Sequences were derived from peripheral blood mononuclear cells (PBMCs), sampled at new diagnosis, from a patient treated with antithyroid drugs. Receptors were obtained from a woman under 30 with Graves disease.

At least ten counts were recorded for this clonotype. This chain connects TRBV7-9 to TRBJ2-7; D is unclear. V shed 1 base and J shed 7 bases, with 11 bases lying between them. CDR3 length: 13 residues. The germline V gene has CDR1 SEHNR and CDR2 FQNEAQ (reference sequence). The DNA for the CDR3 is TGTGCCAGCAGCTTAGTACCAGAAAGAGAGCAGTACTTC. This codes for CASSLVPEREQYF.

This clonotype was observed a handful of times. The genes are TRBV6-2 or TRBV6-3 and TRBJ1-1, with TRBD1 identical over 9 bases. This CDR3 region has 15 residues. The V gene end was trimmed by 5 bases and the J gene end by 6 bases; junction bases not matched to a gene: 10. Germline V gene data show CDR1 as MNHEY and CDR2 as SVGEGT. CDR3 nucleotide sequence: TGTGCCAGCAGTGACCCGGGACAGGGAAGATCTGAAGCTTTCTTT. Residues: CASSDPGQGRSEAFF.

This clonotype was seen at least ten times. The chain recombines TRBV30 with TRBJ2-5; no reliable D call. The CDR3 runs 14 residues. From germline, CDR1 is GTSNPN and CDR2 SVGIG (reference sequence). V shed 3 bases and J shed 4 bases, with 15 bases lying between them. The DNA for the CDR3 is TGTGCCTGGAGCACGAAGGCCCTCCGAGAGACCCAGTACTTC. This gives the protein CAWSTKALRETQYF. The whole variable domain, filled in from reference TRBV30 and TRBJ2-5, reads SQTIHQWPATLVQPVGSPLSLECTVEGTSNPNLYWYRQAAGRGLQLLFYSVGIGQISSEVPQNLSASRPQDRQFILSSKKLLLSDSGFYLCAWSTKALRETQYFGPGTRLLVL.

This clonotype showed up many times. This rearrangement joins TRBV11-2 to TRBJ2-1, with a weak D call TRBD2 (6 bases). In germline, CDR1 is SGHAT, CDR2 FQNNGV. Trimming cost V 5 bases and J 5 bases, with 19 bases left between them. CDR3 length: 16 amino acids. The CDR3 loop reads CASSLLGGPFHNEQFF. In DNA form, the CDR3 reads TGTGCCAGCAGCCTTCTCGGGGGTCCGTTCCACAATGAGCAGTTCTTC.

The sample holds many counts of this clonotype. The chain has TRBV6-1 and TRBJ1-5; D gene ambiguous. V lost 2 bases and J 0 bases, leaving 11 bases between the germline ends. CDR3 length: 16 amino acids. Germline assignment: CDR1 MNHNS and CDR2 SASEGT. The CDR3 coding sequence is TGTGCCAGCAGTGAACGGTCGGCGCGTAGCAATCAGCCCCAGCATTTT. Protein: CASSERSARSNQPQHF.

This clonotype was counted ten times or more. The rearrangement uses TRBV6-2 or TRBV6-3 and TRBJ2-5, with a tentative D call TRBD1 (6 bases). The CDR3 covers 11 residues. CDR1 is MNHEY, CDR2 SVGEGT, per germline. V dropped 6 bases and J dropped 10 bases, with 12 bases sitting between them. The CDR3 DNA follows: TGTGCCAGCAGCCGGACAGCCGACCAGTACTTC. It encodes CASSRTADQYF.

This clonotype was seen ten or more times. CDR3 in amino acids: CASSRGPYGGGGGYTF. DNA of the CDR3: TGTGCCAGCAGTAGAGGGCCATACGGGGGCGGCGGTGGCTACACCTTC. The chain combines TRBV6-1 with TRBJ1-2, with D perhaps matching TRBD1 (6 bases). Trimming removed 5 bases from V and 7 bases from J, with 23 bases in between. This CDR3 spans 16 amino acids. Germline loops: CDR1 MNHNS, CDR2 SASEGT.

This clonotype was seen ten or more times. V is TRBV7-3 and J is TRBJ2-2; 8 nucleotides align to TRBD2. Germline trimming cut 6 bases from V and 6 bases from J; bases unmatched to any gene: 3. CDR1 and CDR2 from the germline V gene are SGHTA and FQGTGA. The length of the CDR3 is 13 residues. CDR3 nucleotide sequence: TGTGCCAGCAGTTCCGGGGGGGCCGGGGAGCTGTTTTTT. It is translated as CASSSGGAGELFF. Full variable domain (rest looked up from reference TRBV7-3 and TRBJ2-2): GAGVSQTPSNKVTEKGKYVELRCDPISGHTALYWYRQSLGQGPEFLIYFQGTGAADDSGLPNDRFFAVRPEGSVSTLKIQRTERGDSAVYLCASSSGGAGELFFGEGSRLTVL.

This clonotype was recorded many times. This chain uses TRBV5-1 with TRBJ2-2, with TRBD1 matching over 8 bases. This CDR3 spans 15 amino acids. The V gene end was trimmed by 5 bases and the J gene end by 2 bases; junction bases not matched to a gene: 5. CDR1 and CDR2 (germline): SGHRS, YFSETQ. CDR3 coding DNA: TGCGCCAGCAGGACAGGGGAGTATAACACCGGGGAGCTGTTTTTT. Amino acid sequence: CASRTGEYNTGELFF.

This clonotype showed up many times. The V gene is TRBV6-1, the J gene TRBJ1-1; tentative D call: TRBD1 (6 bases). The CDR3 consists of 15 residues. Trimming left V 6 bases short and J 4 bases short, with 18 bases between. In germline, CDR1 is MNHNS, CDR2 SASEGT. This CDR3 is CASRPRTALGTEAFF. CDR3 bases: TGTGCCAGCAGGCCCCGGACAGCTTTAGGCACTGAAGCTTTCTTT.

This clonotype was counted between two and nine times. The chain recombines TRBV5-4 with TRBJ2-1; D is perhaps TRBD1 (6 bases). The CDR3 contains 14 residues. The V and J ends lost 10 bases and 0 bases respectively, with 14 bases between them. Germline V gene sequence: CDR1 SGHNT, CDR2 YYREEE (reference sequence). As DNA, the CDR3 is TGTGCCTCCTCAGGGGAGAGCTCCTACAATGAGCAGTTCTTC. Translation: CASSGESSYNEQFF.

The V gene is TRBV20-1, the J gene TRBJ2-3, with 9 bases matching TRBD2. CDR3 length equals 14 residues. The ends lost 0 bases at V and 7 bases at J; junction bases unmatched: 5. Per germline, CDR1 DFQATT and CDR2 SNEGSKA (reference sequence). In DNA form, the CDR3 reads TGCAGTGCTAGAGAGCTTAGCGGGAGTTATACGCAGTATTTT. Translating it yields CSARELSGSYTQYF.

The chain employs TRBV27 and TRBJ1-6, with 7 nucleotides matching TRBD1. The CDR3 loop spans 15 amino acids. Per the germline V gene, CDR1 is MNHEY and CDR2 is SMNVEV (reference sequence). V lost 5 bases and J lost 8; bases outside the gene matches: 9. In DNA, the CDR3 is TGTGCCAGCAGTGAAGACAGGGCCGTAGATTCACCCCTCCACTTT. It codes for CASSEDRAVDSPLHF.

With regard to this clonotype: One end of the junction is discordant with germline, which a read error may explain. This rearrangement joins TRBV7-7 to TRBJ2-5, with 11 bases identical to TRBD2. CDR3 length: 16 residues. The germline gives CDR1 SSHAT, CDR2 FNYEAQ (reference sequence). This CDR3 reads CASSWLAGGNQETQYF. The CDR3 coding sequence is TGTGCTAGCAGCTGGCTAGCGGGGGGAAACCAAGAGACCCAGTACTTC. The variable domain in full, with the rest retrieved from reference TRBV7-7 and TRBJ2-5, is GAGVSQSPRYKVTKRGQDVTLRCDPISSHATLYWYQQALGQGPEFLTYFNYEAQPDKSGLPSDRFSAERPEGSISTLTIQRTEQRDSAMYRCASSWLAGGNQETQYFGPGTRLLVL.

Only a few counts were recorded for this clonotype. The V gene is TRBV29-1, the J gene TRBJ2-7; perhaps D is TRBD1 or TRBD2 (6 bases each). CDR3 length: 13 amino acids. Germline values: CDR1 SQVTM, CDR2 ANQGSEA. V lost 4 bases to trimming and J lost 2 bases, with 12 bases between them. Here the CDR3 DNA reads TGCAGCGTTGGAACGGGGGCCCCCTACGAGCAGTACTTC. Protein product: CSVGTGAPYEQYF.

The chain joins TRBV6-2 or TRBV6-3 to TRBJ1-1; possible D gene TRBD1, 5 bases. The germline gives CDR1 MNHEY, CDR2 SVGEGT. The CDR3 has 14 amino acids. V was cut by 2 bases and J by 7 bases, with 14 bases left in between. This CDR3 reads CASSYRGPDGEAFF. As DNA, the CDR3 is TGTGCCAGCAGTTACCGGGGACCGGACGGTGAAGCTTTCTTT.

This clonotype has ten or more counts. This chain connects TRBV5-1 to TRBJ1-4; no clear D gene. Germline V gene sequence: CDR1 SGHRS, CDR2 YFSETQ. Trimming cost V 3 bases and J 11 bases, with 17 bases left between them. The CDR3 spans 14 residues. The CDR3: CASSSDGLMKKLFF. CDR3 nucleotide sequence: TGCGCCAGCAGCTCGGACGGACTAATGAAGAAACTGTTTTTT. Full variable domain (outside the CDR3, taken from reference TRBV5-1 and TRBJ1-4): KAGVTQTPRYLIKTRGQQVTLSCSPISGHRSVSWYQQTPGQGLQFLFEYFSETQRNKGNFPGRFSGRQFSNSRSEMNVSTLELGDSALYLCASSSDGLMKKLFFGSGTQLSVL.

This clonotype was seen a handful of times. DNA for the CDR3: TGTGCCACCAGCAGAGATTGGGGGCGGGAAAAACTGTTTTTT. Residues: CATSRDWGREKLFF. The chain has TRBV15 and TRBJ1-4; a weak D match, TRBD1 (6 bases). With 0 bases removed from V and 8 bases from J, the gap between germline ends came to 10 bases. CDR3 length: 14 residues. Germline CDR1 reads LNHNV; CDR2 reads YYDKDF (reference sequence). The whole variable domain, remainder taken from reference TRBV15 and TRBJ1-4, is DAMVIQNPRYQVTQFGKPVTLSCSQTLNHNVMYWYQQKSSQAPKLLFHYYDKDFNNEADTPDNFQSRRPNTSFCFLDIRSPGLGDTAMYLCATSRDWGREKLFFGSGTQLSVL.

The sample holds a few counts of this clonotype. This sequence joins TRBV7-9 and TRBJ1-5; D unresolved. With 1 base removed from V and 2 bases from J, the gap between germline ends came to 12 bases. Germline CDR1 reads SEHNR; CDR2 reads FQNEAQ (reference sequence). The CDR3 consists of 16 residues. As DNA, the CDR3 is TGTGCCAGCAGCTTAGAACGTAGACCAGGCAATCAGCCCCAGCATTTT. Translated: CASSLERRPGNQPQHF. The full variable domain, completed using reference TRBV7-9 and TRBJ1-5, is DTGVSQNPRHKITKRGQNVTFRCDPISEHNRLYWYRQTLGQGPEFLTYFQNEAQLEKSRLLSDRFSAERPKGSFSTLEIQRTEQGDSAMYLCASSLERRPGNQPQHFGDGTRLSIL.

This clonotype was counted at least ten times. The genes are TRBV6-1 and TRBJ2-2, with D perhaps matching TRBD2 (6 bases). The CDR3 extends over 14 amino acids. Trimming took off 6 bases at V and 7 bases at J, with 15 bases between the two ends. Germline CDR1 is MNHNS and CDR2 is SASEGT. The CDR3 region has the DNA TGTGCCAGCAGGCCCGCCGGCGGGAACGGGGAGCTGTTTTTT. Its protein product is CASRPAGGNGELFF.

The sample holds many counts of this clonotype. This chain uses TRBV9 with TRBJ2-3; the D is unclear. The V gene's germline CDR1 is SGDLS and CDR2 YYNGEE. Trimming pared 0 bases from V and 0 bases from J, leaving 11 bases between. This CDR3 has 16 residues. In DNA form, the CDR3 reads TGTGCCAGCAGCGTAGAGTCAGTAGCTAGCACAGATACGCAGTATTTT. It codes for CASSVESVASTDTQYF.

Comments on this clonotype: A much larger clone differs by one base, so this may be a read error. The gene calls are TRBV4-3 and TRBJ1-1; D remains unclear. The length of the CDR3 is 15 residues. Trimming left V 0 bases short and J 3 bases short, with 11 bases between. CDR1 and CDR2 (germline): LGHNA, YSLEER. The CDR3 region is CASSQDDGRYTEAFF. DNA for the CDR3: TGCGCCAGCAGCCAAGATGACGGCCGGTACACTGAAGCTTTCTTT.